This TCR beta chain is drawn from a study of metastatic and nonmetastatic thyroid tumors. About the research overall: Blood and tumor or nodule tissue repertoires from malignant and benign thyroid patients were compared.

All patients were treatment-naive before thyroid surgery. Authors' methods: CDR3 differences across clinicopathological groups were used to build a distant-metastasis classifier for papillary thyroid cancer. TCRdb ran MiXCR on the PCR reads. Clone size and V and J calls follow TCRdb, not the original study. The top ten clones hold roughly an eighth of a sample with about 24,000 clones, about an eighth of them seen once. CDR3 length: 17 residues. Germline-derived CDR1 and CDR2 are KGHSH and LQKENI. The J segment lost 2 bases and the V segment lost 1 base, leaving 7 bases of the junction unmatched. This clone occurred many times.

This sequence was found in a female donor with papillary thyroid cancer or a benign thyroid nodule (not recorded which). Some clones in this sample may be carry-over from other donors' samples. Sequenced: blood. This chain joins TRBV18 and TRBJ2-5, with TRBD2 identical over 10 bases. CDR3 sequence: CASSPLLLAGVQETQYF. In DNA, the CDR3 is TGTGCCAGCTCACCACTTCTCCTAGCGGGAGTTCAAGAGACCCAGTACTTC.